This T cell receptor beta chain was identified during a study of blood T cell repertoires in COVID-19. Study at large: PBMCs, B-cell-depleted T cells, or T cells provided the cDNA or gDNA that made up the material.

TCRdb's table, derived via immunoSEQ multiplex PCR, lists solely in-frame clones and lacks some. The sample has fewer than 200,000 clones; more than 70% are singletons. V was clipped by 6 bases and J by 7 bases, with 10 bases between them. The germline V gene has CDR1 MDHEN and CDR2 SYDVKM. CDR3 length: 12 amino acids. The J gene is TRBJ1-5, the V gene TRBV28; possible D gene TRBD1, 5 bases. The TCR comes from a man aged 50 or older who had recovered from COVID-19. Sequencing used peripheral blood. As DNA, the CDR3 is TGTGCCAGCAGGGCAGGGCTACAGCCCCAGCATTTT. Translated, it gives CASRAGLQPQHF.